The T cell receptor beta chain described here comes from a study of response to subunit inactivated influenza vaccine. Study-wide findings and caveats: That few new T cells are recruited by each seasonal influenza vaccination was the authors' suggestion.

This clonotype was counted at least ten times. As yet, its antigen is unknown. In germline, CDR1 is SGHRS, CDR2 YFSETQ. V shed 3 bases and J 3 bases; nucleotides not matched to a gene: 5. This CDR3 is 14 amino acids long. TCRdb processed the RT-PCR reads anew with MiXCR; each CDR3 protein has one entry. The table lists fewer than 700,000 distinct CDR3 sequences, under 15% of them singletons. This TCR was sampled from a man aged 50-59 years who received an inactivated influenza vaccine. The specimen was PBMCs from blood, collected 40 to 50 days after vaccination. J is TRBJ2-7 and V is TRBV5-1, with TRBD1 matching 8 bases. CDR3 protein: CASSWTGSGYEQYF. The CDR3 bases are TGCGCCAGCAGCTGGACAGGGAGTGGCTACGAGCAGTACTTC.